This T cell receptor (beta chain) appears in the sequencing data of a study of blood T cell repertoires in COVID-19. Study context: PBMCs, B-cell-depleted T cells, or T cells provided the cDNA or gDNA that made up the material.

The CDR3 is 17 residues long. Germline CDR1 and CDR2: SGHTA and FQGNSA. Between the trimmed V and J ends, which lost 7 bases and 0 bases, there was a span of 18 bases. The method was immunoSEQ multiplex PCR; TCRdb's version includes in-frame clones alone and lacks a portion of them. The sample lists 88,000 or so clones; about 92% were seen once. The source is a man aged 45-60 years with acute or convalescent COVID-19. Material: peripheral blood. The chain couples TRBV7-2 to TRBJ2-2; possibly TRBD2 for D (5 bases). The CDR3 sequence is CASNLPLGGANTGELFF. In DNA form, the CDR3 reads TGTGCCAGCAACTTGCCGCTAGGAGGCGCGAACACCGGGGAGCTGTTTTTT.